This section outlines one T cell receptor beta chain sequence together with its context. Its antigen remains unknown. A sample-barcoded 5' primer and a J-beta primer mix were used in a second PCR of about 6 to 11 cycles. TCRdb itself ran the 5' RACE reads through MiXCR, one entry per CDR3 protein. The data hold about 1,600,000 distinct CDR3 sequences, with around 39% observed a single time. The data derive from a study of blood T cells in healthy people across ages. The CDR3 is made up of 13 amino acids. Per the germline V gene, CDR1 is SGHRS and CDR2 is YFSETQ. Trimming took 4 bases from V and 10 from J; bases not matched to a gene: 6. Regarding the study as a whole: Naive T cell percentage showed a strong correlation with TCR beta diversity.

This clonotype was obtained from a woman younger than 35 in good health. The chain employs TRBV5-1 and TRBJ1-4; 8 positions match TRBD1. The sequenced sample consisted of blood. CDR3 nucleotides: TGCGCCAGCAGCGTCACAGGGGGAGGAAAACTGTTTTTT. This translates into CASSVTGGGKLFF.